The source of this T cell receptor beta chain is a study of cytomegalovirus exposure and HLA in healthy donors. General study points: Most CMV-associated TCR beta chains appeared HLA-restricted in a later analysis. Using the classifier, cytomegalovirus status was reportedly diagnosed with high specificity and sensitivity.

Trimming took off 3 bases at V and 2 bases at J, with 20 bases between the two ends. Germline V gene lookup returns CDR1 SGHVS and CDR2 FNYEAQ. This CDR3 has 17 residues. Notes on this clone: Its antigen is not identified.

The PCR had 60 Vbeta and 13 Jbeta primers. Clones were read by immunoSEQ multiplex PCR, and TCRdb kept only the in-frame ones, dropping some. This sample has about 130,000 clones; 60% to 80% occur once, and the top ten carry under 1.5%. The rearrangement joins TRBV7-6 to TRBJ2-7; D perhaps matches TRBD1 (5 bases). Source material: PBMCs. The receptor was derived from a female donor in good health and CMV-seronegative. For the CDR3, the DNA is TGTGCCAGCAGCTTTTTCCGAGGAACAGGACGGCCCTACGAGCAGTACTTC. It translates to CASSFFRGTGRPYEQYF.